The T cell receptor beta chain described here comes from a study of neurological immune-mediated disorders (dated by TCRdb to between 2018 and 2021). Regarding the research as a whole: Peripheral blood TCR-beta repertoires from HTLV-I-associated myelopathy (HAM/TSP) patients, multiple sclerosis patients and healthy controls were compared by UMI-based sequencing. The cohort included approximately 68 subjects: around 15 with HAM/TSP, around 34 with multiple sclerosis, and some 20 healthy controls. The approximately 96 TCR-beta libraries covered PBMC samples along with longitudinal samples, technical triplicates, and paired sorted CD4+ and CD8+ T-cell subsets.

cDNA synthesis used template-switch 5'RACE with a primer carrying a 10-nucleotide random unique molecular identifier tagging each TCR transcript. Every sequencing run yielded over 180 million TCR-beta sequences covering 15-18 subjects. The RNeasy kit was used to extract total RNA. Using the KAPA Real-time Library Amplification kit, TCR-beta VDJ regions were amplified with primers for the TCR constant region and the 5'RACE anchor. Sample indexes and Illumina adaptors were added in a first PCR, after which library yield was increased in a second PCR. The roughly 650 bp TCR product was size-selected on a 2% E-gel SizeSelection system after Ampure bead purification. Before pooling, library quality was checked on a Bioanalyzer, concentration was measured with Qubit, and libraries were quantified with the Kapa Library Quantification kit. Paired-end 2 x 150 bp sequencing of the libraries was performed on an Illumina HiSeq 2500. To increase sequence diversity, roughly 24-32% phiX was spiked into each library pool. The authors' analysis ran thus. The quality-filtered reads were processed with the UMI-based MiGEC pipeline, whose error correction step removed more than 90% of the raw TCR sequences. IMGT germline references were used for aligning VDJ genes, and each clonotype was defined as a unique CDR3 amino acid sequence together with its V-J genes. Clonal expansion, Shannon diversity, and CDR3 relatedness (CalcPairwiseDistances, ClusterSamples) were evaluated with VDJtools, and phylogenetic trees were built with CLCbio workbench. A clone was classed as expanded if it had 8 or more unique UMIs, a cutoff based on coefficient-of-variation modelling across technical triplicates. TCRdb passed the public sequencing reads through fastp at Q25 and MiXCR, retaining productive beta sequences. Each entry merges the rows of one CDR3 protein and shows their most common DNA and genes. For this entry, the V and J calls and clone size follow TCRdb and not the study's own pipeline. This sample has approximately 38,000 distinct CDR3 sequences in its table, and around 7.2% of those were observed once. The ten largest clonotypes hold just over 5.5% of the sample.

Healthy controls were blood bank volunteers in Maryland, USA. For sorted-subset TCR libraries, 850,000 to 1,000,000 sorted CD4+ or CD8+ T cells were used. PBMCs were separated from peripheral blood using Ficoll-Hypaque density gradient centrifugation and then cryopreserved in liquid nitrogen. The study also sequenced paired sorted CD4+ and CD8+ subsets from healthy controls, HAM/TSP patients and MS patients. This clonotype was observed at least ten times. Which antigen it targets is not known. Within one base of it there is no much larger clone, and no base qualities were kept. The investigation overall reported the following: Across subjects, expanded clones never shared an identical CDR3 amino acid sequence, which suggests that the TCR-beta repertoires in every group were private. TCR clonal expansion was greatest in HAM/TSP patients and smallest in MS patients, who ranked below even healthy controls.

The receptor's source is a middle-aged man in good health. The sample consisted of CD4+ T cells from blood.

The CDR3 region reads CASSQPGQKLNEQFF. The sequenced DNA is TGTGCCAGCAGTCAACCGGGACAGAAGCTCAATGAGCAGTTCTTC. This chain is built from TRBV6-5 and TRBJ2-1; the central 7 bases match TRBD1. The germline V gene sets CDR1 to MNHEY and CDR2 to SVGAGI. Inclusive of the bounding cysteine and phenylalanine, the CDR3 is 15 residues long. Only the CDR3 part of the read is kept: 45 bases, read in frame from the first base. V lost 5 bases and J lost 6 bases, and the count of bases not matched to a germline gene is 10.